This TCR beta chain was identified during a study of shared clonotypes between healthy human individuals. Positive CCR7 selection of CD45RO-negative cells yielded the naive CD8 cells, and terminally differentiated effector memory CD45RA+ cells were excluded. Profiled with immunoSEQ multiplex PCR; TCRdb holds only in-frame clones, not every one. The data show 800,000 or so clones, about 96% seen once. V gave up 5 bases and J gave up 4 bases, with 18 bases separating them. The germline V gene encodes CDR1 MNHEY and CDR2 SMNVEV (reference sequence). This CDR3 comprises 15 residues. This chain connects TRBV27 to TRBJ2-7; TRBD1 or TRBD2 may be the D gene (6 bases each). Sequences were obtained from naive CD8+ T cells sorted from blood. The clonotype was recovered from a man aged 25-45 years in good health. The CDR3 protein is CASSISPSGAYEQYF. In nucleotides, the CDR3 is TGTGCCAGCAGTATTTCCCCATCGGGGGCTTACGAGCAGTACTTC.